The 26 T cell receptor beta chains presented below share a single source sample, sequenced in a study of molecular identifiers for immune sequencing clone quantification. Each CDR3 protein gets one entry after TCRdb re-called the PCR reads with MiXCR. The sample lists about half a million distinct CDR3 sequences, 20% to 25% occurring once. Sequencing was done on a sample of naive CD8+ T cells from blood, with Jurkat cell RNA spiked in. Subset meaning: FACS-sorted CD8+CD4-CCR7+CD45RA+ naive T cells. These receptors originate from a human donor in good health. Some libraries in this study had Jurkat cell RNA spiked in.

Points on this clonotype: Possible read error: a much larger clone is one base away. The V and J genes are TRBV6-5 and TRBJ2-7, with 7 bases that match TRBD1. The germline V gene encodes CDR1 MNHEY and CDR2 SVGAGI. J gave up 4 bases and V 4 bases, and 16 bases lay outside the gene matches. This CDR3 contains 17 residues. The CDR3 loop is CASSCTYSRDSLYEQYF. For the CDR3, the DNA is TGTGCCAGCAGTTGCACCTATAGTCGGGACAGCCTTTACGAGCAGTACTTC.

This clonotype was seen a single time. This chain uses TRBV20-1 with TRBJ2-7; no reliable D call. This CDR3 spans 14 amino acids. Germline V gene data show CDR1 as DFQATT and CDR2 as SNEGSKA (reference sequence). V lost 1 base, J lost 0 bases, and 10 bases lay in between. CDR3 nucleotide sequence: TGCAGTGCTAGAGTACCGCGCAACTCCTACGAGCAGTACTTC. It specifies CSARVPRNSYEQYF.

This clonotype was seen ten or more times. CDR3 in DNA: TGTGCCAGTAGTTCGGGGGACACCAACACAGATACGCAGTATTTT. Translating gives CASSSGDTNTDTQYF. The chain has TRBV19 and TRBJ2-3; D could derive from TRBD1 or TRBD2 (6 bases each). The V gene lost 5 bases and the J gene lost 2 bases, with 14 bases spanning the gap. This CDR3 has 15 residues. CDR1 is LNHDA and CDR2 is SQIVND in the germline V gene (reference sequence).

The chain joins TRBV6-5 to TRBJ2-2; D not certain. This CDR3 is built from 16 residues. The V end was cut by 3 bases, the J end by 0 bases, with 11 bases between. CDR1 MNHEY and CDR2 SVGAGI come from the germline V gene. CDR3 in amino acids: CASSYPGPSNTGELFF. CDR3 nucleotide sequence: TGTGCCAGCAGTTATCCCGGCCCGTCGAACACCGGGGAGCTGTTTTTT.

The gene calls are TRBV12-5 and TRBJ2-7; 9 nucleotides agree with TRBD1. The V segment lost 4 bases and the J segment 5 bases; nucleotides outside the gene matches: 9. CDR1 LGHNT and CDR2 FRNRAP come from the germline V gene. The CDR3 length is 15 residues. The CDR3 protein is CASGWPGQGDHEQYF. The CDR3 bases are TGTGCTAGTGGTTGGCCGGGACAGGGTGACCACGAGCAGTACTTC.

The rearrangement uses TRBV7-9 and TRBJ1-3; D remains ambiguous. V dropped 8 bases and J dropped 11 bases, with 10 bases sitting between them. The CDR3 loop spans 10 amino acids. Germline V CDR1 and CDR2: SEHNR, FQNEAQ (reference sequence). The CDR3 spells CASATDAIYF. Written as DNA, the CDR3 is TGTGCCAGCGCGACGGACGCCATATATTTT.

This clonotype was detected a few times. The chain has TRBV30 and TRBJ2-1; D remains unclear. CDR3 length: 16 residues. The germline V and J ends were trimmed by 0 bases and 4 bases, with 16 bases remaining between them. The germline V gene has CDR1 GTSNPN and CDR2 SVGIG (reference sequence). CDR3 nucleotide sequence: TGTGCCTGGAGTGTAGGCCCCCACAGAGGATACAATGAGCAGTTCTTC. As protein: CAWSVGPHRGYNEQFF.

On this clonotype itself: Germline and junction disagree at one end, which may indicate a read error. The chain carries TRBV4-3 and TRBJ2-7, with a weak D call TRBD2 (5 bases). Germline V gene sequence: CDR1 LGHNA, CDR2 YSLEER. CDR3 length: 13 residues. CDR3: CASSQDEGYGQYF. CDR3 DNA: TGCGCCAGCAGCCAAGATGAGGGTTACGGGCAGTACTTC.

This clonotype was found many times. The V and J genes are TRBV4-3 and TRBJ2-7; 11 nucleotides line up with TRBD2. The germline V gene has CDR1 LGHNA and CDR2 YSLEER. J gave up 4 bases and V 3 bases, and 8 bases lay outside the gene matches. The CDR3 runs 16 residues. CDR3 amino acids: CASSQDLGLAAYEQYF. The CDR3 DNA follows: TGCGCCAGCAGCCAGGACCTGGGACTAGCGGCTTACGAGCAGTACTTC.

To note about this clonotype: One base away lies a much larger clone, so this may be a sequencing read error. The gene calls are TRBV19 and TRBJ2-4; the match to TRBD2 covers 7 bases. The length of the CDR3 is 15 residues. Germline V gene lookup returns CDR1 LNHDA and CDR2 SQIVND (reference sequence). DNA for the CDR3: TGTGCCAGTAGTCCGGGACTATCCCCTTATGGCATTCGGTACTTC. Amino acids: CASSPGLSPYGIRYF. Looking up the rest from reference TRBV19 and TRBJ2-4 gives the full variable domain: DGGITQSPKYLFRKEGQNVTLSCEQNLNHDAMYWYRQDPGQGLRLIYYSQIVNDFQKGDIAEGYSVSREKKESFPLTVTSAQKNPTAFYLCASSPGLSPYGIRYFGAGTRLSVL.

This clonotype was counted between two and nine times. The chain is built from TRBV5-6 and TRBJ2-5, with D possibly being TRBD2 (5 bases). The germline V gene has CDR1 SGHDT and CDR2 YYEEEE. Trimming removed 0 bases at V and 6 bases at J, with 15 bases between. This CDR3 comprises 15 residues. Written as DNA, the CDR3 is TGTGCCAGCAGCTTGGCCCGCGAGGGTTGGCAGACCCAGTACTTC. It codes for CASSLAREGWQTQYF.

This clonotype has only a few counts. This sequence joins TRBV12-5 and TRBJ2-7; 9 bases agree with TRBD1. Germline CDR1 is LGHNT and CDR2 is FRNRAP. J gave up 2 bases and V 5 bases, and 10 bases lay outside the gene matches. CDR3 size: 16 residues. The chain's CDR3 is CASGDGLGQGAYEQYF. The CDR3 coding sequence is TGTGCTAGTGGTGACGGGTTGGGACAGGGTGCCTACGAGCAGTACTTC. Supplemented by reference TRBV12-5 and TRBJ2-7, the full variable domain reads DARVTQTPRHKVTEMGQEVTMRCQPILGHNTVFWYRQTMMQGLELLAYFRNRAPLDDSGMPKDRFSAEMPDATLATLKIQPSEPRDSAVYFCASGDGLGQGAYEQYFGPGTRLTVT.

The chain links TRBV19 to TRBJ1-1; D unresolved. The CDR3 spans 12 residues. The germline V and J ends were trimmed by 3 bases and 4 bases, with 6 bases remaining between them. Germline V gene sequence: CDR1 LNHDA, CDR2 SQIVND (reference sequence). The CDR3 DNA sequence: TGTGCCAGTAGTATGGGTAGCACTGAAGCTTTCTTT. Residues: CASSMGSTEAFF.

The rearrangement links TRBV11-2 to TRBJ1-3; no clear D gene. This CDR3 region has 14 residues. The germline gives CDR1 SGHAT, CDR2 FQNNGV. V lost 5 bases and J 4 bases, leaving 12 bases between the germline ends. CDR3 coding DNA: TGTGCCAGCAGCCCTAGCCTCGGCGGAAACACCATATATTTT. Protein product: CASSPSLGGNTIYF.

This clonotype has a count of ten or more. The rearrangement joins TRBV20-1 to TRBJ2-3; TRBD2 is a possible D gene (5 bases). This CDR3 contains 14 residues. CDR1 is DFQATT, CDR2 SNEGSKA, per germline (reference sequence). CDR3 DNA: TGCACCCCTTGGGCTAGCCCGAGCGGAGATACGCAGTATTTT. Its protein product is CTPWASPSGDTQYF.

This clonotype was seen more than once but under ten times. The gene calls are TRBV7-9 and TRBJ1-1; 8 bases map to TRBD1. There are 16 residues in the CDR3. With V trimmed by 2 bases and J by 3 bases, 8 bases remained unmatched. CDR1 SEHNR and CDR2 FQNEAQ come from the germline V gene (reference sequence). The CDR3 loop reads CASSLHPDRGDTEAFF. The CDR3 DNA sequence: TGTGCCAGCAGCTTACACCCTGACAGGGGTGACACTGAAGCTTTCTTT.

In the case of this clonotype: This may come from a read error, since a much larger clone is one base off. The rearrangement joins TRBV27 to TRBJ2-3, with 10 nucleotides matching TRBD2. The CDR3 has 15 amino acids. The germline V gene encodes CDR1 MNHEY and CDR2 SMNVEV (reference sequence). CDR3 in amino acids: CASSWGLANTDTLYF. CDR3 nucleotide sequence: TGTGCCAGCAGTTGGGGACTAGCGAACACAGATACGCTGTATTTT.

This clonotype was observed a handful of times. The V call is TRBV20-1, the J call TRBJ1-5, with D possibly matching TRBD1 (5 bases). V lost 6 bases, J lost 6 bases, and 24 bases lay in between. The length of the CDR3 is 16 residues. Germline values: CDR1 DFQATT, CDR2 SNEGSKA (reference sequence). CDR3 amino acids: CSAPVPGREIPQPQHF. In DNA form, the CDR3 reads TGCAGTGCCCCTGTACCAGGCAGGGAGATACCTCAGCCCCAGCATTTT.

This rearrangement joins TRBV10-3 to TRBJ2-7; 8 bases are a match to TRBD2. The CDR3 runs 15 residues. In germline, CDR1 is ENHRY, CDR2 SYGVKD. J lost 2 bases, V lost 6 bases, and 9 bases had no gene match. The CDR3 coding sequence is TGTGCCATCAGAGACAGCGGGGGCCCTACCTACGAGCAGTACTTC. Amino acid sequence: CAIRDSGGPTYEQYF.

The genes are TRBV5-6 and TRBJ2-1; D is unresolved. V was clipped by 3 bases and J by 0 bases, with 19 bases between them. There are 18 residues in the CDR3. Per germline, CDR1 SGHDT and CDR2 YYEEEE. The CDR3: CASSSQGTVLSSYNEQFF. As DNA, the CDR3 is TGTGCCAGCAGCTCCCAAGGCACGGTCCTGAGCTCCTACAATGAGCAGTTCTTC.

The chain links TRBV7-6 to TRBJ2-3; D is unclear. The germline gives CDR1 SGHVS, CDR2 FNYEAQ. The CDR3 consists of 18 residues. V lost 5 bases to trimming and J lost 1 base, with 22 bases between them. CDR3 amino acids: CASSPLISTPRRTDTQYF. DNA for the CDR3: TGTGCCAGCAGCCCACTAATCTCCACTCCCCGCCGCACAGATACGCAGTATTTT.

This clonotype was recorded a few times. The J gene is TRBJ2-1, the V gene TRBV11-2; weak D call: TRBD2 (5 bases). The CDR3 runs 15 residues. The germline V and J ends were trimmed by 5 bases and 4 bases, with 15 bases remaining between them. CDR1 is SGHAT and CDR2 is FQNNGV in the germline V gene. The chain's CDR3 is CASSVLGMLYNEQFF. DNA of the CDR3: TGTGCCAGCAGCGTTCTCGGGATGCTATACAATGAGCAGTTCTTC.

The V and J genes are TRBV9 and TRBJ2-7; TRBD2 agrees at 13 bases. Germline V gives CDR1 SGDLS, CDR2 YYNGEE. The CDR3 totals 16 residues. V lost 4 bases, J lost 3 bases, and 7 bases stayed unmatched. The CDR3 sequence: CASSPRTSGGLYEQYF. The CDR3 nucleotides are TGTGCCAGCAGCCCCAGGACTAGCGGGGGTCTCTACGAGCAGTACTTC.

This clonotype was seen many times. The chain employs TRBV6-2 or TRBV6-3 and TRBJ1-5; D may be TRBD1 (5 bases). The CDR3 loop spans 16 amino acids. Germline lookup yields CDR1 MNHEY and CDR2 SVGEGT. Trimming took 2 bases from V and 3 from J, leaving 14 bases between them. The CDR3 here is CASSYVWTRHNQPQHF. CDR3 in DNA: TGTGCCAGCAGTTACGTATGGACACGACACAATCAGCCCCAGCATTTT.

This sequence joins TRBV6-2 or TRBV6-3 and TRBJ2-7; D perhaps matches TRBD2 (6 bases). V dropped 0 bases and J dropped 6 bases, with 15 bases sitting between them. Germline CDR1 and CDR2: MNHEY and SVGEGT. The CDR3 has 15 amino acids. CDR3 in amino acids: CASSYSGNRAGEQYF. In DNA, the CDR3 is TGTGCCAGCAGTTACTCGGGGAACCGAGCGGGCGAGCAGTACTTC.

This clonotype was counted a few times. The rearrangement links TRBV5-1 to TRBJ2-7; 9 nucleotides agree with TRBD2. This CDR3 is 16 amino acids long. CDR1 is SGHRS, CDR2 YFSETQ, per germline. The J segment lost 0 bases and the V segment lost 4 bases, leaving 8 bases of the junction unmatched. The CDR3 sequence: CASSEGLARHSYEQYF. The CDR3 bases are TGCGCCAGCAGCGAGGGACTAGCAAGGCACTCCTACGAGCAGTACTTC.